These 23 T cell receptor beta chains were sequenced from one sample in a study of blood T cell repertoires in COVID-19. The method was immunoSEQ multiplex PCR; TCRdb's version includes in-frame clones alone and lacks a portion of them. This sample has fewer than 350,000 clones, with 85% found just once. The sequenced sample consisted of PBMCs or T cells enriched from blood (not recorded which). The receptor source for this set is a woman between 25 and 40 years old who had been exposed to COVID-19.

This chain links TRBV6-5 with TRBJ1-5; weak D call: TRBD1 (5 bases). Germline values: CDR1 MNHEY, CDR2 SVGAGI. The length of the CDR3 is 13 residues. Trimming left V 6 bases short and J 4 bases short, with 10 bases between. The CDR3 sequence: CASRTVFNQPQHF. For the CDR3, the DNA is TGTGCCAGCAGGACAGTCTTTAATCAGCCCCAGCATTTT.

The CDR3 loop is CASSPRTGWETQYF. The DNA of the CDR3 is TGTGCCAGCAGCCCCAGGACAGGCTGGGAGACCCAGTACTTC. The J gene is TRBJ2-5, the V gene TRBV7-9; TRBD1 agrees at 7 bases. This CDR3 is built from 14 residues. Per the germline V gene, CDR1 is SEHNR and CDR2 is FQNEAQ (reference sequence). Trimming cost V 5 bases and J 5 bases; bases outside gene matches: 8. The variable domain in full, completed from reference TRBV7-9 and TRBJ2-5, reads DTGVSQNPRHKITKRGQNVTFRCDPISEHNRLYWYRQTLGQGPEFLTYFQNEAQLEKSRLLSDRFSAERPKGSFSTLEIQRTEQGDSAMYLCASSPRTGWETQYFGPGTRLLVL.

This clone was recorded a few times. The chain is built from TRBV14 and TRBJ2-2; maybe TRBD1 (6 bases). Trimming cost V 4 bases and J 1 base, with 10 bases left between them. The CDR3 has 15 residues. The germline V gene encodes CDR1 SGHDN and CDR2 FVKESK. This CDR3 reads CASSRQELNTGELFF. The CDR3 DNA reads as TGTGCCAGCAGCCGACAGGAGTTGAACACCGGGGAGCTGTTTTTT.

The V gene is TRBV5-1, the J gene TRBJ2-7; 10 bases agree with TRBD2. This CDR3 has 13 amino acids. Losses at the gene ends were 1 base for V and 7 bases for J; bases not matched to a gene: 2. Looked up from germline, CDR1 is SGHRS and CDR2 is YFSETQ. CDR3 in amino acids: CASSLTSGKEQYF. The CDR3 DNA reads TGCGCCAGCAGCTTGACTAGCGGGAAAGAGCAGTACTTC.

This rearrangement joins TRBV7-3 to TRBJ2-3, with 9 bases that match TRBD1. This CDR3 has 15 residues. V lost 5 bases to trimming and J lost 2 bases; unmatched junction nucleotides: 5. CDR1 SGHTA and CDR2 FQGTGA come from the germline V gene. The CDR3 coding sequence is TGTGCCAGCAGCCGGGGACAGGGTGCCACAGATACGCAGTATTTT. This codes for CASSRGQGATDTQYF.

The chain recombines TRBV28 with TRBJ1-5; TRBD1 aligns across 11 bases. Looked up from germline, CDR1 is MDHEN and CDR2 is SYDVKM. The CDR3 spans 15 residues. V trimming: 6 bases; J trimming: 7 bases; junction bases outside the gene matches: 8. The CDR3 nucleotides are TGTGCCAGCAGCCCAGGACAGGGGGCAAGGCAGCCCCAGCATTTT. Translation: CASSPGQGARQPQHF.

A single count supports this clone. The chain is built from TRBV11-3 and TRBJ2-2; 7 bases agree with TRBD2. Trimming cost V 5 bases and J 4 bases; bases outside gene matches: 13. CDR1 is SGHNT, CDR2 YENEEA, per germline. This CDR3 is 17 amino acids long. Here the CDR3 reads CASSPRRGILGTGELFF. CDR3 sequence (DNA): TGTGCCAGCAGCCCCAGGCGGGGGATATTAGGCACCGGGGAGCTGTTTTTT.

This clone was seen more than once but under ten times. The rearrangement joins TRBV7-9 to TRBJ2-4; TRBD1 is a possible D gene (6 bases). The ends were cut back, 1 base at V and 0 bases at J, with 7 bases in the middle. CDR3 size: 15 residues. Germline CDR1 and CDR2: SEHNR and FQNEAQ (reference sequence). The CDR3 reads CASSLDRVAKNIQYF. As DNA, the CDR3 is TGTGCCAGCAGCTTAGACAGGGTAGCCAAAAACATTCAGTACTTC.

The rearrangement joins TRBV7-9 to TRBJ2-5, with no clear D. V gave up 5 bases and J gave up 1 base, with 17 bases separating them. CDR3 length: 16 residues. CDR1 is SEHNR and CDR2 is FQNEAQ in the germline V gene (reference sequence). CDR3 coding DNA: TGTGCCAGCAGCAACCGGGTCAGCGTTTTCCAAGAGACCCAGTACTTC. This codes for CASSNRVSVFQETQYF.

The rearrangement uses TRBV27 and TRBJ1-1, with TRBD1 matching over 9 bases. The junction had 4 bases not matched to a gene; V was cut back by 0 bases and J by 5 bases. The length of the CDR3 is 15 residues. CDR1 and CDR2 from the germline V gene are MNHEY and SMNVEV (reference sequence). CDR3 sequence reads: CASSLSGGQGTEAFF. CDR3 bases: TGTGCCAGCAGTTTATCGGGGGGACAGGGTACTGAAGCTTTCTTT.

In DNA form, the CDR3 reads TGTGCCAGCGGAATTAGCGGGTACACCGGGGAGCTGTTTTTT. Translation: CASGISGYTGELFF. J is TRBJ2-2 and V is TRBV27; 7 nucleotides match TRBD2. The V gene's germline CDR1 is MNHEY and CDR2 SMNVEV (reference sequence). V was clipped by 8 bases and J by 3 bases; unmatched bases: 6. The CDR3 has 14 residues.

CDR3 sequence (DNA): TGCGCCAGCAGCCAAGCAACTAAGGCCTACGAGCAGTACTTC. Its translation is CASSQATKAYEQYF. The chain combines TRBV4-1 with TRBJ2-7; D is undetermined. This CDR3 has 14 amino acids. Germline-derived CDR1 and CDR2 are MGHRA and YSYEKL. V lost 1 base and J 2 bases, leaving 9 bases between the germline ends.

This chain connects TRBV28 to TRBJ2-7; tentatively, D is TRBD2 (5 bases). The CDR3 covers 16 residues. From germline, CDR1 is MDHEN and CDR2 SYDVKM. Trimming took off 7 bases at V and 0 bases at J, with 19 bases between the two ends. The CDR3 loop reads CASTTGGLSSSYEQYF. Here the CDR3 DNA reads TGTGCCAGCACAACCGGCGGACTGTCTAGCTCCTACGAGCAGTACTTC.

This clone was found once. The V gene is TRBV7-9, the J gene TRBJ1-6, with D unclear. The CDR3 is made up of 14 amino acids. V was cut by 5 bases and J by 10 bases, with 15 bases left in between. In germline, CDR1 is SEHNR, CDR2 FQNEAQ (reference sequence). DNA of the CDR3: TGTGCCAGCAGCCCGTCTGGTGAGGTCTCACCCCTCCACTTT. Translating gives CASSPSGEVSPLHF.

This sequence joins TRBV11-3 and TRBJ2-1; TRBD2 matches at 11 bases. V lost 4 bases, J lost 9 bases, and 14 bases stayed unmatched. Germline CDR1 reads SGHNT; CDR2 reads YENEEA. The CDR3 loop spans 17 amino acids. The DNA of the CDR3 is TGTGCCAGCAGCTCCCCCACTAGCGGGAGCGCCATCAGTGAGCAGTTCTTC. Its translation: CASSSPTSGSAISEQFF.

This clone came up once. The chain joins TRBV5-5 to TRBJ1-1, with a weak D call TRBD1 (6 bases). The CDR3 sequence is 15 residues long. From germline, CDR1 is SGHKS and CDR2 YYEKEE (reference sequence). Between the trimmed V and J ends, which lost 4 bases and 3 bases, there was a span of 16 bases. The CDR3 loop is CASSLITGSHTEAFF. CDR3 sequence (DNA): TGTGCCAGCAGCCTAATAACAGGGAGTCACACTGAAGCTTTCTTT.

The DNA of the CDR3 is TGTGCCAGCAGCTTAGGGCGGATTGATTCACCCCTCCACTTT. Translating it yields CASSLGRIDSPLHF. The V gene is TRBV11-2, the J gene TRBJ1-6, with D uncertain. V was clipped by 1 base and J by 8 bases, with 9 bases between them. The CDR3 runs to 14 residues. Germline V gene data show CDR1 as SGHAT and CDR2 as FQNNGV.

Details on this clone: One end of the junction fails to match germline, which may point to a read error. The chain has TRBV30 and TRBJ1-2, with D perhaps TRBD1 (5 bases). There are 13 residues in the CDR3. Germline loops: CDR1 GTSNPN, CDR2 SVGIG (reference sequence). CDR3 amino acids: CAWIRSGNYGYTF. The CDR3 nucleotides are TGTGCTTGGATACGATCAGGGAACTATGGCTACACCTTC. Filled out from reference TRBV30 and TRBJ1-2, the complete variable domain reads SQTIHQWPATLVQPVGSPLSLECTVEGTSNPNLYWYRQAAGRGLQLLFYSVGIGQISSEVPQNLSASRPQDRQFILSSKKLLLSDSGFYLCAWIRSGNYGYTFGSGTRLTVV.

CDR3 sequence: CASSSGQGTSGGSYEQYF. CDR3 nucleotides: TGTGCCAGCAGTTCGGGACAGGGGACTAGCGGGGGATCCTACGAGCAGTACTTC. The J gene is TRBJ2-7, the V gene TRBV27, with 14 positions matching TRBD2. The CDR3 contains 18 residues. V shed 4 bases, J shed 1 base, and the junction held 9 bases outside the gene matches. Germline V gene lookup returns CDR1 MNHEY and CDR2 SMNVEV (reference sequence).

J is TRBJ1-3 and V is TRBV7-8, with D uncertain. V gave up 5 bases and J gave up 0 bases, with 17 bases separating them. Germline V gene lookup returns CDR1 SGHVS and CDR2 FQNEAQ. This CDR3 region has 17 residues. CDR3 region: CASSLEGSQISGNTIYF. The CDR3 DNA reads as TGTGCCAGCAGCCTTGAGGGATCCCAAATCTCTGGAAACACCATATATTTT.

There are a few counts of this clone. Written as DNA, the CDR3 is TGTGCCAGCAGCTTTGACAGTTACGAGCAGTACTTC. Amino acid sequence: CASSFDSYEQYF. The rearrangement links TRBV12-3 or TRBV12-4 to TRBJ2-7; D perhaps matches TRBD1 (5 bases). The CDR3 totals 12 residues. V lost 6 bases and J 4 bases, leaving 10 bases between the germline ends.

With regard to this clone: Other DNA sequences in this sample translate to the same CDR3. V is TRBV28 and J is TRBJ1-1, with a tentative D call TRBD1 (6 bases). Trimming cost V 3 bases and J 2 bases, with 10 bases left between them. The CDR3 is made up of 14 amino acids. Germline CDR1 and CDR2: MDHEN and SYDVKM. CDR3 amino acids: CASSLGTPNTEAFF. CDR3 DNA sequence: TGTGCCAGCAGTTTGGGGACACCAAACACTGAAGCTTTCTTT.

This clone was counted a single time. A read error may account for a junction end that differs from germline. This chain links TRBV7-3 with TRBJ1-1, with 8 bases aligning to TRBD1. Germline V CDR1 and CDR2: SGHTA, FQGTGA. This CDR3 is 12 amino acids long. The CDR3 bases are TGTGCCAGCAGCTTCCAGGACAGGGAGGAACTTTTT. Translation gives CASSFQDREELF.